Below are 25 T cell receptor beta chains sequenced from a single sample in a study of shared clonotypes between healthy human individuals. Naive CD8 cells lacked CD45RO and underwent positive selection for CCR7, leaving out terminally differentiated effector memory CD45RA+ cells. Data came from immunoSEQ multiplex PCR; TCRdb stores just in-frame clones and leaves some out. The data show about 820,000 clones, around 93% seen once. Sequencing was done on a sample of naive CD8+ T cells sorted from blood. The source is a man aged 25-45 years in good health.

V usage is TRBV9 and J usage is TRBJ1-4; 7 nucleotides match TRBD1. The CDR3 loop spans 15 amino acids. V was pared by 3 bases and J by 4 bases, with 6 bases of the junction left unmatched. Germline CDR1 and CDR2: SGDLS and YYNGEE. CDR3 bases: TGTGCCAGCAGCGAATCAGGGGGACTTAATGAAAAACTGTTTTTT. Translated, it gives CASSESGGLNEKLFF.

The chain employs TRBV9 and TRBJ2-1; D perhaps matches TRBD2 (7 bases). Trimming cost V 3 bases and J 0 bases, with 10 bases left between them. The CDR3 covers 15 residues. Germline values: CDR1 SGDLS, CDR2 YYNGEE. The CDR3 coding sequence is TGTGCCAGCAGCGAAGGGGGGGCCTCCTACAATGAGCAGTTCTTC. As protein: CASSEGGASYNEQFF. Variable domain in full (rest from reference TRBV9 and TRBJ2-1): DSGVTQTPKHLITATGQRVTLRCSPRSGDLSVYWYQQSLDQGLQFLIQYYNGEERAKGNILERFSAQQFPDLHSELNLSSLELGDSALYFCASSEGGASYNEQFFGPGTRLTVL.

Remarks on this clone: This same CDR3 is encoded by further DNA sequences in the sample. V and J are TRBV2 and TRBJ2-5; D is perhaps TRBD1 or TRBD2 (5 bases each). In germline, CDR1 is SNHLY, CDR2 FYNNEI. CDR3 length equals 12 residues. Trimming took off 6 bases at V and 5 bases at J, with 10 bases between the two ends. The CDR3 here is CASRGRRETQYF. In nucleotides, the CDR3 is TGTGCCAGCAGGGGACGGAGGGAGACCCAGTACTTC. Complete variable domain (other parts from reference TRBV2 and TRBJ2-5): EPEVTQTPSHQVTQMGQEVILRCVPISNHLYFYWYRQILGQKVEFLVSFYNNEISEKSEIFDDQFSVERPDGSNFTLKIRSTKLEDSAMYFCASRGRRETQYFGPGTRLLVL.

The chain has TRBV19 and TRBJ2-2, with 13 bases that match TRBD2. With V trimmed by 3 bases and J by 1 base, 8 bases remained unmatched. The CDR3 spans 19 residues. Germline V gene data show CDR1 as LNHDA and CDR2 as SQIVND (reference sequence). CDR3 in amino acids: CASSISPGLAGENTGELFF. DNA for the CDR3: TGTGCCAGTAGTATTTCCCCTGGACTAGCGGGAGAGAACACCGGGGAGCTGTTTTTT. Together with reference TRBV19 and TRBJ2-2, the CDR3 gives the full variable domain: DGGITQSPKYLFRKEGQNVTLSCEQNLNHDAMYWYRQDPGQGLRLIYYSQIVNDFQKGDIAEGYSVSREKKESFPLTVTSAQKNPTAFYLCASSISPGLAGENTGELFFGEGSRLTVL.

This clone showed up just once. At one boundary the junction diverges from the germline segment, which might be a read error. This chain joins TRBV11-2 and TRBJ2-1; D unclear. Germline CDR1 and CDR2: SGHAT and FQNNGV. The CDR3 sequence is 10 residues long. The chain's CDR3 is CASSAGPVVF. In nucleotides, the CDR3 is TGTGCCAGCAGCGCCGGTCCCGTCGTCTTC.

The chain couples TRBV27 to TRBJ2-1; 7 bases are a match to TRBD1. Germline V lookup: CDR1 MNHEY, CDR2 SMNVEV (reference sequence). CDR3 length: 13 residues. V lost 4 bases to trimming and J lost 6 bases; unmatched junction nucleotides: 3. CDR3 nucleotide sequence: TGTGCCAGCAGTTATAACAGGGGCAATGAGCAGTTCTTC. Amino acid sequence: CASSYNRGNEQFF.

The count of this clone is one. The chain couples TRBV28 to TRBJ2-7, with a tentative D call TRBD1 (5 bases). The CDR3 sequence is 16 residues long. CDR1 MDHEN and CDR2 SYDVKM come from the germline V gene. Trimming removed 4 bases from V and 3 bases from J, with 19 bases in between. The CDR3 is CASSSPQGPLSYEQYF. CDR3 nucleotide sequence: TGTGCCAGCAGTTCTCCTCAGGGCCCTCTTAGCTACGAGCAGTACTTC.

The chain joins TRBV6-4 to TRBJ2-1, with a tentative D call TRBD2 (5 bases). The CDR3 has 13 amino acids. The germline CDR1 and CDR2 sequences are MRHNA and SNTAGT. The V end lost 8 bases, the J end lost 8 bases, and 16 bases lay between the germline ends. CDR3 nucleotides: TGTGCCAGCGGAAGGACTGCCTCGGATGAGCAGTTCTTC. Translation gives CASGRTASDEQFF.

The CDR3 is CASSPAGVNTEAFF. The CDR3 DNA sequence: TGTGCCAGCTCACCAGCAGGGGTGAACACTGAAGCTTTCTTT. The J gene is TRBJ1-1, the V gene TRBV18; perhaps TRBD1 as D (6 bases). Germline CDR1 and CDR2: KGHSH and LQKENI. The CDR3 is 14 amino acids. V was shortened by 2 bases and J by 0 bases, with 7 bases between the two germline ends.

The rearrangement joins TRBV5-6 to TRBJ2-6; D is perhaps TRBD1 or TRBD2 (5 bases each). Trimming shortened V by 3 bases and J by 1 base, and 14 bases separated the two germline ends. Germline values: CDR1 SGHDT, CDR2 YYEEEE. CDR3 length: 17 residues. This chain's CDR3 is CASSSPGPTSGANVLTF. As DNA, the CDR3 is TGTGCCAGCAGCTCCCCGGGACCCACGTCTGGGGCCAACGTCCTGACTTTC. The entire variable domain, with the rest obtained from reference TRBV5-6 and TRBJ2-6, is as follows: DAGVTQSPTHLIKTRGQQVTLRCSPKSGHDTVSWYQQALGQGPQFIFQYYEEEERQRGNFPDRFSGHQFPNYSSELNVNALLLGDSALYLCASSSPGPTSGANVLTFGAGSRLTVL.

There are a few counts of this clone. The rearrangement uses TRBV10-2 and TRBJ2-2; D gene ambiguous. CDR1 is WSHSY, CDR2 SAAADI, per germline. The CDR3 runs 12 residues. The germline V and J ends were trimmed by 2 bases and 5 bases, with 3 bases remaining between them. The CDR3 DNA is TGCGCCAGCAGTGAGACTACCGGGGAGCTGTTTTTT. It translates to CASSETTGELFF.

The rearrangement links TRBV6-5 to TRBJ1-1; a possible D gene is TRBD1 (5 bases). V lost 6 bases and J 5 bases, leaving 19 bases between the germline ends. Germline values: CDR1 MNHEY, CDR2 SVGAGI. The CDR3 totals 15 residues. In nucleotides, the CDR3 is TGTGCCAGCAGCCCCCGGGCAGGGAAGGATACTGAAGCTTTCTTT. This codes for CASSPRAGKDTEAFF.

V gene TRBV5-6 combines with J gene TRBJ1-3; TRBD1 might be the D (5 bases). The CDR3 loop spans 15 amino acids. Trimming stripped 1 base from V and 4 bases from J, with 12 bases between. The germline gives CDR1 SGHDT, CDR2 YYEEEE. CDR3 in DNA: TGTGCCAGCAGCTTGCCGCGGGGACTGGGAAACACCATATATTTT. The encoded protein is CASSLPRGLGNTIYF.

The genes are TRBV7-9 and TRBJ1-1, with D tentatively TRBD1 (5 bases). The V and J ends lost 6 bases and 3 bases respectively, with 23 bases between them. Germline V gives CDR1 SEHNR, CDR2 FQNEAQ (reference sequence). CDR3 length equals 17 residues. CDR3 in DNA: TGTGCCAGCAGGGGGGAGGGGACCGCGAAGTGGGACACTGAAGCTTTCTTT. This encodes CASRGEGTAKWDTEAFF.

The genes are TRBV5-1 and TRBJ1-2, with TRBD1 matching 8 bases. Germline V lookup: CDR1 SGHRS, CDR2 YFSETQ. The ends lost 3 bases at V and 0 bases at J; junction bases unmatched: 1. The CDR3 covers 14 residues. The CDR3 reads CASSSTGANYGYTF. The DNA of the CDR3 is TGCGCCAGCAGCTCGACAGGGGCTAACTATGGCTACACCTTC.

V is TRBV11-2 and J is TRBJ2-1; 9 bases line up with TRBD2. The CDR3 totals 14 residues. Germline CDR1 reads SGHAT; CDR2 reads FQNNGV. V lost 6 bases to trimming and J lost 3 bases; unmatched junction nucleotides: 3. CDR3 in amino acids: CASRTSGNYNEQFF. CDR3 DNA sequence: TGTGCCAGCAGGACTAGCGGAAACTACAATGAGCAGTTCTTC. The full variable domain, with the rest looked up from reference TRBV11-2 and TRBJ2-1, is EAGVAQSPRYKIIEKRQSVAFWCNPISGHATLYWYQQILGQGPKLLIQFQNNGVVDDSQLPKDRFSAERLKGVDSTLKIQPAKLEDSAVYLCASRTSGNYNEQFFGPGTRLTVL.

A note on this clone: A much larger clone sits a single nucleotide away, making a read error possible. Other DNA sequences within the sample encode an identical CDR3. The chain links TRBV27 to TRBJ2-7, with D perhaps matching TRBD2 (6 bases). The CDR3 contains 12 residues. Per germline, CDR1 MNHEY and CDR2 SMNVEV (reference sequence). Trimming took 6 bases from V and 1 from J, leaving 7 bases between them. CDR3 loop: CASRGLSYEQYF. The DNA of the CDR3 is TGTGCCAGCAGGGGACTGTCCTACGAGCAGTACTTC.

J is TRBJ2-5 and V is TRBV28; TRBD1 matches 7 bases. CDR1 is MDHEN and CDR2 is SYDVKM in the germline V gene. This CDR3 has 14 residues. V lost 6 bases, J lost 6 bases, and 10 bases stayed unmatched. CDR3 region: CASSPRQGRQTQYF. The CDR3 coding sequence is TGTGCCAGCAGCCCTAGACAGGGACGGCAGACCCAGTACTTC.

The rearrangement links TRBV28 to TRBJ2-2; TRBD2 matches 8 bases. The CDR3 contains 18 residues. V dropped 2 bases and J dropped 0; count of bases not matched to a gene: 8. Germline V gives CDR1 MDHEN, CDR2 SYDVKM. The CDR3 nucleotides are TGTGCCAGCAGTTTAAGTCTAGCGGGTGACGCGAACACCGGGGAGCTGTTTTTT. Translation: CASSLSLAGDANTGELFF.

The CDR3 nucleotides are TGTGCCAGCAGTTTACCCTGTTTCAGGTCCTACAATGAGCAGTTCTTC. The encoded protein is CASSLPCFRSYNEQFF. This rearrangement joins TRBV28 to TRBJ2-1; D gene uncertain. The V and J ends lost 2 bases and 1 base respectively, with 12 bases between them. Per the germline V gene, CDR1 is MDHEN and CDR2 is SYDVKM. There are 16 residues in the CDR3. Full variable domain (rest looked up from reference TRBV28 and TRBJ2-1): DVKVTQSSRYLVKRTGEKVFLECVQDMDHENMFWYRQDPGLGLRLIYFSYDVKMKEKGDIPEGYSVSREKKERFSLILESASTNQTSMYLCASSLPCFRSYNEQFFGPGTRLTVL.

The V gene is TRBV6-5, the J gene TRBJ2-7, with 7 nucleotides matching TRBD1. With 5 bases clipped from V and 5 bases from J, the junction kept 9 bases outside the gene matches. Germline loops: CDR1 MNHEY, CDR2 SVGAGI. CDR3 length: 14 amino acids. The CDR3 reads CASSIIRDSHEQYF. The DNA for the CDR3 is TGTGCCAGCAGTATTATCCGGGACAGTCACGAGCAGTACTTC.

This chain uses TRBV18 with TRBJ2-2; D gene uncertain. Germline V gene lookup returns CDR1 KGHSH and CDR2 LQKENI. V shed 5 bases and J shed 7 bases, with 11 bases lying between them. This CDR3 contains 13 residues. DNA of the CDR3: TGTGCCAGCTCATCACAAGACTTCGGGGAGCTGTTTTTT. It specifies CASSSQDFGELFF.

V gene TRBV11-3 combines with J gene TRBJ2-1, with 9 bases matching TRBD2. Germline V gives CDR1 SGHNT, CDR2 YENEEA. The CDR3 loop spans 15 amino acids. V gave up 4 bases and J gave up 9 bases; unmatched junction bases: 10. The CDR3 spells CASSSEGSGRPEQFF. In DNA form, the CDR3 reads TGTGCCAGCAGCTCAGAAGGTAGCGGGAGACCTGAGCAGTTCTTC.

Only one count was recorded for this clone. The CDR3 bases are TGCGCCAGCAGCCAAGATAACAGCGGGAGAGACTACAATGAGCAGTTCTTC. As protein: CASSQDNSGRDYNEQFF. The chain couples TRBV4-3 to TRBJ2-1; TRBD2 agrees at 8 bases. V lost 0 bases, J lost 3 bases, and 7 bases stayed unmatched. The CDR3 runs to 17 residues. The germline V gene encodes CDR1 LGHNA and CDR2 YSLEER.

CDR3 nucleotides: TGTGCCAGCAGCGGTAACTCCTACGAGCAGTACTTC. Its protein product is CASSGNSYEQYF. The V call is TRBV9, the J call TRBJ2-7; D is undetermined. Trimming cost V 3 bases and J 0 bases, with 4 bases left between them. Germline V CDR1 and CDR2: SGDLS, YYNGEE. The CDR3 runs to 12 residues.